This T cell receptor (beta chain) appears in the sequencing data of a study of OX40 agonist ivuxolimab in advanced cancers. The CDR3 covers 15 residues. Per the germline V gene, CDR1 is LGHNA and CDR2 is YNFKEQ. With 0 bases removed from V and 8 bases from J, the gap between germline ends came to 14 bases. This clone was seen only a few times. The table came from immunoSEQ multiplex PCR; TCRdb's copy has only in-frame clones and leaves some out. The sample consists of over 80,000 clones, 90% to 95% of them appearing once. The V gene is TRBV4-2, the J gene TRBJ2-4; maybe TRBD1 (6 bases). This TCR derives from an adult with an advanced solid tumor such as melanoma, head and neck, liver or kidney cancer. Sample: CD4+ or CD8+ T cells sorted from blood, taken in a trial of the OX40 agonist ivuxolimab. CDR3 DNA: TGTGCCAGCAGCCAAGATAGATTTGAGGGGGACATTCAGTACTTC. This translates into CASSQDRFEGDIQYF.